These 30 T cell receptor beta chains share one sample of origin, sequenced in a study of blood T cell repertoires in COVID-19. Produced via immunoSEQ multiplex PCR; TCRdb's table is partial and in-frame only. The table includes some 220,000 clones, just under 85% detected once. The sequencing input was PBMCs or T cells enriched from blood (not recorded which). These receptor sequences come from a woman aged 40 to 50 with acute COVID-19.

The CDR3 region is CASSARPLLSGNTIYF. The CDR3 DNA is TGTGCCAGCAGCGCCAGGCCTCTCCTCTCTGGAAACACCATATATTTT. The V gene is TRBV2, the J gene TRBJ1-3; D ambiguous. CDR3 length: 16 residues. The V end lost 6 bases, the J end lost 0 bases, and 15 bases lay between the germline ends. Germline V lookup: CDR1 SNHLY, CDR2 FYNNEI. Using reference TRBV2 and TRBJ1-3 for the parts outside the CDR3, the full variable domain is EPEVTQTPSHQVTQMGQEVILRCVPISNHLYFYWYRQILGQKVEFLVSFYNNEISEKSEIFDDQFSVERPDGSNFTLKIRSTKLEDSAMYFCASSARPLLSGNTIYFGEGSWLTVV.

The chain uses TRBV5-4 and TRBJ2-3, with 10 bases matching TRBD2. Trimming at V came to 1 base and at J to 0 bases, leaving 5 bases not matched to a gene. The CDR3 is 17 residues long. Looked up from germline, CDR1 is SGHNT and CDR2 is YYREEE (reference sequence). DNA of the CDR3: TGTGCCAGCAGCTTGCGGTTAGCGGGGGGCAGCACAGATACGCAGTATTTT. Translating it yields CASSLRLAGGSTDTQYF.

This chain uses TRBV5-4 with TRBJ2-5; TRBD2 matches 9 bases. CDR1 and CDR2 (germline): SGHNT, YYREEE (reference sequence). The V segment lost 4 bases and the J segment 5 bases; nucleotides outside the gene matches: 6. This CDR3 has 14 amino acids. CDR3 nucleotide sequence: TGTGCCAGCAGCCCGGGACTAGCTCCGGAGACCCAGTACTTC. Translated: CASSPGLAPETQYF.

The gene calls are TRBV7-8 and TRBJ1-5; 8 positions agree with TRBD1. Germline CDR1 reads SGHVS; CDR2 reads FQNEAQ. V was clipped by 5 bases and J by 7 bases; unmatched bases: 16. CDR3 length: 17 amino acids. In DNA, the CDR3 is TGTGCCAGCAGCGCCCAGACTCACGACAGGGGTCGACAGCCCCAGCATTTT. As protein: CASSAQTHDRGRQPQHF.

This clone was observed a handful of times. The chain carries TRBV12-2 and TRBJ1-3; no check of the table's D call, TRBD1, against the DNA was made. TRBV12-2 is marked as a pseudogene. The CDR3 is made up of 13 amino acids. In nucleotides, the CDR3 is TGTGGCCAGGGGGTCTCTTACGGAAACACCATATATTTT. Translation: CGQGVSYGNTIYF.

The V call is TRBV28, the J call TRBJ2-2; tentative D call: TRBD1 (5 bases). CDR1 MDHEN and CDR2 SYDVKM come from the germline V gene. The CDR3 consists of 14 residues. Trimming stripped 6 bases from V and 4 bases from J, with 12 bases between. For the CDR3, the DNA is TGTGCCAGCAGCAAGGGGTCGCGCACCGGGGAGCTGTTTTTT. Amino acid sequence: CASSKGSRTGELFF.

This clone was seen a few times. The chain uses TRBV6-1 and TRBJ2-3; D is uncertain. CDR1 and CDR2 (germline): MNHNS, SASEGT. V gave up 0 bases and J gave up 5 bases, with 9 bases separating them. The CDR3 covers 14 residues. Here the CDR3 DNA reads TGTGCCAGCAGTGAAGCGGTGCGGCAAGATACGCAGTATTTT. Translated, it gives CASSEAVRQDTQYF.

This chain uses TRBV9 with TRBJ1-5, with no clear D. Trimming removed 0 bases at V and 8 bases at J, with 15 bases between. This CDR3 has 15 amino acids. Germline values: CDR1 SGDLS, CDR2 YYNGEE. CDR3 loop: CASSVDTGPSEPQHF. CDR3 bases: TGTGCCAGCAGCGTAGACACGGGTCCCTCGGAGCCCCAGCATTTT.

The rearrangement uses TRBV27 and TRBJ1-1; 9 bases align to TRBD1. Per germline, CDR1 MNHEY and CDR2 SMNVEV (reference sequence). After removal of 2 bases from V and 6 bases from J, the junction contained 1 base not matched to a gene. CDR3 length: 13 amino acids. Written as DNA, the CDR3 is TGTGCCAGCAGTTTAGGGACAGGGTCTGAAGCTTTCTTT. This encodes CASSLGTGSEAFF.

V gene TRBV19 combines with J gene TRBJ2-1; 8 nucleotides align to TRBD2. V gave up 3 bases and J gave up 4 bases; unmatched junction bases: 5. Germline V CDR1 and CDR2: LNHDA, SQIVND (reference sequence). This CDR3 is 15 amino acids long. The CDR3, as DNA: TGTGCCAGTAGTATTCTACTAGCGGAGTACAATGAGCAGTTCTTC. Its translation: CASSILLAEYNEQFF.

The chain combines TRBV7-9 with TRBJ1-3; D is unresolved. There are 14 residues in the CDR3. Germline V gene data show CDR1 as SEHNR and CDR2 as FQNEAQ (reference sequence). Trimming took off 6 bases at V and 4 bases at J, with 13 bases between the two ends. This CDR3 is CASSRREIGNTIYF. DNA for the CDR3: TGTGCCAGCAGTCGACGGGAAATCGGAAACACCATATATTTT.

The CDR3 DNA reads TGTGCCAGCAGCAGCGGGAAGAAATATGGCTACACCTTC. This translates into CASSSGKKYGYTF. J is TRBJ1-2 and V is TRBV5-6; D gene uncertain. Trimming took off 4 bases at V and 5 bases at J, with 12 bases between the two ends. There are 13 residues in the CDR3. Germline CDR1 reads SGHDT; CDR2 reads YYEEEE.

The V and J genes are TRBV9 and TRBJ1-1; 7 bases align to TRBD1. The CDR3 runs to 13 residues. Trimming removed 5 bases from V and 0 bases from J; junction bases left unmatched: 1. The V gene's germline CDR1 is SGDLS and CDR2 YYNGEE. This CDR3 is CASRGQLNTEAFF. The CDR3 bases are TGTGCCAGCAGGGGACAGTTGAACACTGAAGCTTTCTTT.

The chain uses TRBV30 and TRBJ1-1; 8 bases match TRBD1. CDR1 is GTSNPN and CDR2 is SVGIG in the germline V gene (reference sequence). There are 13 residues in the CDR3. The CDR3 is CAQGGRGLSEAFF. The CDR3 coding sequence is TGTGCACAGGGGGGCAGGGGATTATCTGAAGCTTTCTTT.

CDR3 nucleotide sequence: TGTGCCAGCAGCTCCGACAGGGGAGGTACTGAAGCTTTCTTT. This translates into CASSSDRGGTEAFF. The V gene is TRBV6-5, the J gene TRBJ1-1; 8 bases are shared with TRBD1. Germline-derived CDR1 and CDR2 are MNHEY and SVGAGI. The CDR3 consists of 14 residues. V dropped 6 bases and J dropped 5; count of bases not matched to a gene: 8.

The V and J genes are TRBV12-3 or TRBV12-4 and TRBJ2-1, with 11 bases matching TRBD2. With 5 bases clipped from V and 12 bases from J, the junction kept 6 bases outside the gene matches. The CDR3 has 13 residues. As DNA, the CDR3 is TGTGCCAGCAGTGTTAGCGGGAGGGCCTCGCAGTTCTTC. Its protein is CASSVSGRASQFF.

The CDR3 here is CASSLRGARDTEAFF. The CDR3 DNA reads as TGTGCCAGCAGCTTACGGGGGGCTAGGGACACTGAAGCTTTCTTT. The chain has TRBV7-2 and TRBJ1-1; maybe TRBD1 (6 bases). V dropped 2 bases and J dropped 3 bases, with 13 bases sitting between them. The length of the CDR3 is 15 residues. Germline loops: CDR1 SGHTA, CDR2 FQGNSA.

V is TRBV27 and J is TRBJ2-1; TRBD1 matches 7 bases. Germline V gene sequence: CDR1 MNHEY, CDR2 SMNVEV (reference sequence). CDR3 length: 13 residues. V was pared by 7 bases and J by 2 bases, with 2 bases of the junction left unmatched. The CDR3 spells CASTGTAYNEQFF. The DNA of the CDR3 is TGTGCCAGCACTGGGACAGCCTACAATGAGCAGTTCTTC.

CDR3 nucleotides: TGTGCCAGCAGCTTAGAGACGACAGATGGCTACACCTTC. Its protein product is CASSLETTDGYTF. The chain recombines TRBV7-9 with TRBJ1-2, with D maybe TRBD1 (5 bases). V lost 1 base to trimming and J lost 6 bases, with 9 bases between them. The CDR3 has 13 amino acids. Germline V gene sequence: CDR1 SEHNR, CDR2 FQNEAQ (reference sequence).

The genes are TRBV27 and TRBJ1-4; TRBD1 matches at 7 bases. Germline assignment: CDR1 MNHEY and CDR2 SMNVEV (reference sequence). The junction had 6 bases not matched to a gene; V was cut back by 5 bases and J by 3 bases. This CDR3 spans 15 amino acids. The CDR3 is CASSPRGRPNEKLFF. The CDR3 region has the DNA TGTGCCAGCAGTCCGAGGGGGCGGCCTAATGAAAAACTGTTTTTT.

The CDR3 sequence: CARSSTGGQGSYNEQFF. The CDR3 DNA reads TGTGCCAGAAGCTCGACAGGGGGTCAGGGCTCCTACAATGAGCAGTTCTTC. This chain uses TRBV5-3 with TRBJ2-1; 9 bases map to TRBD1. Being an ORF, TRBV5-3 has a function that is uncertain. J lost 0 bases, V lost 3 bases, and 7 bases had no gene match. The CDR3 spans 17 residues.

This chain connects TRBV5-3 to TRBJ2-7; 7 nucleotides match TRBD1. TRBV5-3 is an open reading frame whose function is uncertain. This CDR3 region has 13 residues. The CDR3 nucleotides read TGTGGCCTACTCCCGGGACAGCTCTACGAGCAGTACTTC. It yields the protein CGLLPGQLYEQYF.

The chain uses TRBV9 and TRBJ2-7; no definite D call. The CDR3 contains 14 residues. CDR1 and CDR2 from the germline V gene are SGDLS and YYNGEE. V lost 4 bases and J 0 bases, leaving 11 bases between the germline ends. The CDR3 DNA reads TGTGCCAGCAGCCGCACATGGTCCTCCTACGAGCAGTACTTC. It encodes CASSRTWSSYEQYF.

The chain uses TRBV5-4 and TRBJ2-5, with 13 positions matching TRBD2. The V segment lost 4 bases and the J segment 6 bases; nucleotides outside the gene matches: 9. CDR3 length: 16 residues. The V gene's germline CDR1 is SGHNT and CDR2 YYREEE (reference sequence). The CDR3 spells CASSDRTSGSLKTQYF. In nucleotides, the CDR3 is TGTGCCAGCAGCGATAGGACTAGCGGGAGTTTAAAGACCCAGTACTTC.

As DNA, the CDR3 is TGTGCCAGCAGCCAAGGGCATGGGCAGACCCAGTACTTC. This encodes CASSQGHGQTQYF. The chain is built from TRBV3-1 (or the pseudogene TRBV3-2) and TRBJ2-5; no reliable D call. This CDR3 contains 13 residues. V dropped 1 base and J dropped 6 bases, with 9 bases sitting between them. Germline CDR1 and CDR2: LGHDT and YNNKEL (reference sequence).

The chain's CDR3 is CASSLGLAVQETQYF. The CDR3 DNA reads as TGTGCCAGCAGCTTAGGACTAGCGGTGCAAGAGACCCAGTACTTC. The chain joins TRBV7-2 to TRBJ2-5, with 9 bases fitting TRBD2. This CDR3 region has 15 residues. Germline V gene data show CDR1 as SGHTA and CDR2 as FQGNSA. The junction had 2 bases not matched to a gene; V was cut back by 1 base and J by 2 bases.

By share, this clone counts as medium-sized (0.01 to 0.1%). V and J are TRBV13 and TRBJ1-2; D may be TRBD1 (6 bases). This CDR3 spans 16 amino acids. Germline CDR1 PRHDT, CDR2 FYEKMQ (reference sequence). V lost 7 bases and J 4 bases, leaving 22 bases between the germline ends. In DNA, the CDR3 is TGTGCCAGCACAACTAGATTACAGGGCTGGGGCTATGGCTACACCTTC. It translates to CASTTRLQGWGYGYTF.

The chain employs TRBV9 and TRBJ2-3; 8 bases fit TRBD2. V gave up 2 bases and J gave up 0 bases; unmatched junction bases: 8. The germline CDR1 and CDR2 sequences are SGDLS and YYNGEE. The CDR3 contains 17 residues. This chain's CDR3 is CASSVGSGEPSTDTQYF. CDR3 nucleotides: TGTGCCAGCAGCGTGGGTAGCGGGGAACCCAGCACAGATACGCAGTATTTT.

The CDR3 DNA is TGTGCCAGCACCGTTTTAAGGACAGGGGTCTATGGCTACACCTTC. Its protein product is CASTVLRTGVYGYTF. The rearrangement joins TRBV7-9 to TRBJ1-2; 9 nucleotides align to TRBD1. The germline V gene has CDR1 SEHNR and CDR2 FQNEAQ (reference sequence). This CDR3 has 15 residues. V trimming: 7 bases; J trimming: 4 bases; junction bases outside the gene matches: 10.

This clone was seen once. The CDR3 protein is CASSLVGRRDQETQYF. The CDR3 DNA reads as TGTGCCAGCAGCTTGGTAGGTCGGAGAGACCAAGAGACCCAGTACTTC. The chain recombines TRBV5-5 with TRBJ2-5; D ambiguous. Trimming left V 0 bases short and J 0 bases short, with 12 bases between. This CDR3 region has 16 residues. CDR1 and CDR2 (germline): SGHKS, YYEKEE (reference sequence).